The entry that follows covers one T cell receptor (beta chain) sequence. The CDR3 loop spans 17 amino acids. Germline V gene data show CDR1 as LGHDT and CDR2 as YNNKEL (reference sequence). V was trimmed by 0 bases and J by 1 base, leaving 12 bases between them. These data belong to a study of PD-1 and CTLA-4 blockade in melanoma. The assay was immunoSEQ multiplex PCR, and TCRdb's table has in-frame clones only and misses some. The profile shows about 32,000 clones, around 89% of them singletons. The receptor comes from a human donor with melanoma. This material consisted of CD8+ T cells from peripheral blood, taken from a patient given anti-PD-1 treatment. V usage is TRBV3-1 (or the pseudogene TRBV3-2) and J usage is TRBJ1-4; D ambiguous. CDR3 DNA sequence: TGTGCCAGCAGCCAAGAGAAGGAAGTGGTAACTAATGAAAAACTGTTTTTT. Protein sequence: CASSQEKEVVTNEKLFF.